A single sample gave rise to the 20 T cell receptor beta chains below, sequenced in a study of T cells after posttransplantation cyclophosphamide. Using immunoSEQ multiplex PCR, the repertoire was profiled, and TCRdb retains in-frame clones only, with some absent. The sample has about 36,000 clones; about three quarters are singletons. Busulfan-fludarabine conditioning, marrow transplant, and cyclophosphamide on days +3 and +4 were administered. The sequencing here drew on CD4+ T cells sorted from blood, taken roughly 1,900 days after a stem cell transplant with posttransplant cyclophosphamide. The receptors were sampled from a female patient aged 40 to 50 who received an allogeneic stem cell transplant from a related donor, was CMV-positive, and had no GVHD. Some T cells may trace back to the graft donor.

J is TRBJ1-6 and V is TRBV21-1; TRBD1, the table's D call, was not compared with the DNA. TRBV21-1 is listed as a pseudogene. This CDR3 comprises 16 residues. The CDR3: CASSSGKSSYNSPLHF. For the CDR3, the DNA is TGTGCCAGCAGCTCAGGGAAGAGCTCCTATAATTCACCCCTCCACTTT.

In its sample, this clone was seen a few times. This chain joins TRBV14 and TRBJ1-1; D not certain. CDR1 and CDR2 (germline): SGHDN, FVKESK. This CDR3 has 16 residues. V lost 3 bases to trimming and J lost 0 bases, with 14 bases between them. CDR3: CASSHWRVGMNTEAFF. For the CDR3, the DNA is TGTGCCAGCAGCCATTGGAGGGTGGGGATGAACACTGAAGCTTTCTTT.

This clone was observed a handful of times. V gene TRBV5-6 combines with J gene TRBJ1-2; 7 bases fit TRBD1. Germline V lookup: CDR1 SGHDT, CDR2 YYEEEE. There are 13 residues in the CDR3. J lost 6 bases, V lost 5 bases, and 7 bases had no gene match. The CDR3 loop is CASRRLQGNGYTF. Written as DNA, the CDR3 is TGTGCCAGCAGGCGGCTACAGGGGAATGGCTACACCTTC.

On this clone itself: The junction differs from germline at one of its ends, possibly a read error. The V and J genes are TRBV6-1 and TRBJ1-2; D not resolved. CDR3 length: 12 amino acids. CDR1 is MNHNS, CDR2 SASEGT, per germline. In nucleotides, the CDR3 is TGTGCCACGGAGGGCTTAACCTATGGCTATACCTTC. Protein sequence: CATEGLTYGYTF.

The chain carries TRBV6-1 and TRBJ2-6; the D is unclear. This CDR3 comprises 16 residues. Trimming stripped 3 bases from V and 0 bases from J, with 9 bases between. Germline CDR1 reads MNHNS; CDR2 reads SASEGT. CDR3 bases: TGTGCCAGCAGTGACCCACTCCGCTCTGGGGCCAACGTCCTGACTTTC. Encoded protein: CASSDPLRSGANVLTF.

J is TRBJ1-1 and V is TRBV18; 7 bases match TRBD1. The trim removed 0 bases at V and 5 bases at J, leaving 9 bases unmatched. The CDR3 totals 16 residues. Germline CDR1 KGHSH, CDR2 LQKENI. CDR3 residues: CASSPPRQGRGTEAFF. CDR3 DNA sequence: TGTGCCAGCTCACCACCGCGACAGGGCAGGGGAACTGAAGCTTTCTTT.

The J gene is TRBJ1-1, the V gene TRBV25-1; maybe TRBD1 (6 bases). CDR1 is MGHDK and CDR2 is SYGVNS in the germline V gene. Trimming shortened V by 0 bases and J by 0 bases, and 14 bases separated the two germline ends. CDR3 length equals 17 residues. The CDR3 nucleotides are TGTGCCAGCAGTGAATATTCTCGGGGGGCCTTGAACACTGAAGCTTTCTTT. Amino acid sequence: CASSEYSRGALNTEAFF.

V usage is TRBV11-2 and J usage is TRBJ2-1; unclear D gene. This CDR3 has 14 amino acids. Per germline, CDR1 SGHAT and CDR2 FQNNGV. Trimming left V 1 base short and J 6 bases short, with 10 bases between. CDR3 loop: CASSLVVSSNEQFF. In DNA form, the CDR3 reads TGTGCCAGCAGCTTAGTTGTGAGTTCCAATGAGCAGTTCTTC.

Only a few counts were recorded for this clone. The chain couples TRBV19 to TRBJ1-4; maybe TRBD1 (5 bases). Trimming cost V 8 bases and J 7 bases, with 20 bases left between them. The germline CDR1 and CDR2 sequences are LNHDA and SQIVND (reference sequence). The CDR3 contains 15 residues. The CDR3 is CASRQLPRLGEKLFF. CDR3 DNA: TGTGCCAGTCGACAGCTACCCAGGCTGGGTGAAAAACTGTTTTTT.

The CDR3 DNA is TGCGCCAGCAGCTTTAAGGGGGCAACCCAGAGGAACACAGATACGCAGTATTTT. It encodes CASSFKGATQRNTDTQYF. This sequence joins TRBV4-1 and TRBJ2-3, with 7 bases aligning to TRBD1. The germline V gene has CDR1 MGHRA and CDR2 YSYEKL. This CDR3 spans 18 amino acids. The V segment lost 5 bases and the J segment 2 bases; nucleotides outside the gene matches: 16.

The chain uses TRBV19 and TRBJ2-3; 9 nucleotides line up with TRBD2. Germline CDR1 reads LNHDA; CDR2 reads SQIVND (reference sequence). This CDR3 is built from 16 residues. The V and J ends lost 3 bases and 5 bases, in that order; junction bases with no gene match: 9. In DNA, the CDR3 is TGTGCCAGTAGTATTCAGCTAGCGGGGAGAGGAGATACGCAGTATTTT. Protein: CASSIQLAGRGDTQYF.

The chain links TRBV19 to TRBJ2-2; 7 positions match TRBD1. The CDR3 is 14 residues long. V lost 10 bases and J lost 4; bases outside the gene matches: 9. Germline CDR1 reads LNHDA; CDR2 reads SQIVND (reference sequence). The CDR3, as DNA: TGTGCCACCTCCGGGACAGTACGCACCGGGGAGCTGTTTTTT. Protein: CATSGTVRTGELFF.

The J gene is TRBJ2-3, the V gene TRBV7-7, with TRBD2 identical over 11 bases. This CDR3 is built from 16 residues. V gave up 5 bases and J gave up 0 bases; unmatched junction bases: 4. In germline, CDR1 is SSHAT, CDR2 FNYEAQ (reference sequence). CDR3 protein: CASSKGTSGSTDTQYF. The CDR3 coding sequence is TGTGCCAGCAGCAAGGGGACTAGCGGCAGCACAGATACGCAGTATTTT.

The rearrangement links TRBV10-1 to TRBJ2-1, with TRBD2 matching 10 bases. The V gene's germline CDR1 is WNHNN and CDR2 SYGVQD (reference sequence). The CDR3 loop spans 17 amino acids. Germline trimming cut 0 bases from V and 6 bases from J; bases unmatched to any gene: 8. CDR3 loop: CASSESFVSGGANEQFF. In nucleotides, the CDR3 is TGCGCCAGCAGTGAGTCCTTCGTCAGCGGGGGGGCCAATGAGCAGTTCTTC.

The chain employs TRBV6-5 and TRBJ1-4, with no clear D. Per the germline V gene, CDR1 is MNHEY and CDR2 is SVGAGI. Trimming shortened V by 5 bases and J by 8 bases, and 12 bases separated the two germline ends. CDR3 size: 13 residues. CDR3 sequence (DNA): TGTGCCAGCAGTGCGGGCAGCGCCGAAAAACTGTTTTTT. Protein sequence: CASSAGSAEKLFF.

In this sample, this clone turned up a few times. V is TRBV5-4 and J is TRBJ1-6; TRBD1 might be the D (6 bases). The CDR3 is 14 amino acids. In germline, CDR1 is SGHNT, CDR2 YYREEE (reference sequence). V was clipped by 4 bases and J by 9 bases, with 14 bases between them. The CDR3 DNA is TGTGCCAGCAGCGCCCAACAGGGTAGTTCACCCCTCCACTTT. The encoded protein is CASSAQQGSSPLHF.

The chain has TRBV5-1 and TRBJ2-3; D may be TRBD2 (5 bases). The CDR3 consists of 16 residues. The germline gives CDR1 SGHRS, CDR2 YFSETQ. Trimming shortened V by 2 bases and J by 8 bases, and 21 bases separated the two germline ends. The CDR3 reads CASSLPAVGGGGTQYF. CDR3 DNA: TGCGCCAGCAGCTTACCCGCGGTAGGAGGTGGTGGTACGCAGTATTTT.

The chain couples TRBV19 to TRBJ2-7; 9 bases agree with TRBD2. Trimming cost V 4 bases and J 2 bases; bases outside gene matches: 9. The CDR3 runs to 16 residues. Germline V gene sequence: CDR1 LNHDA, CDR2 SQIVND (reference sequence). The chain's CDR3 is CASSNSRLAAPYEQYF. The CDR3 region has the DNA TGTGCCAGTAGTAACTCCCGACTAGCGGCCCCCTACGAGCAGTACTTC.

J is TRBJ1-2 and V is TRBV18; 7 bases line up with TRBD1. Germline V CDR1 and CDR2: KGHSH, LQKENI. CDR3 length equals 15 residues. After removal of 3 bases from V and 4 bases from J, the junction contained 8 bases not matched to a gene. The CDR3 region is CASSPSVKGAYGYTF. CDR3 in DNA: TGTGCCAGCTCACCGTCAGTCAAGGGGGCCTATGGCTACACCTTC.

The V gene is TRBV11-2, the J gene TRBJ1-5; D is perhaps TRBD1 (5 bases). There are 15 residues in the CDR3. Germline V gives CDR1 SGHAT, CDR2 FQNNGV. Between the trimmed V and J ends, which lost 1 base and 0 bases, there was a span of 7 bases. The CDR3 is CASSLGGLSNQPQHF. CDR3 sequence (DNA): TGTGCCAGCAGCTTAGGGGGCCTTAGCAATCAGCCCCAGCATTTT.